This T cell receptor beta chain was captured in a study of early T cells in non-severe SARS-CoV-2 infection. Relative to its sample, this clonotype is medium-sized (0.01 to 0.1%). As part of library construction, unique molecular identifiers were attached to individual cDNA molecules. TCRdb recomputed calls from the 5' RACE reads with MiXCR, one row per CDR3 protein. The repertoire consists of more than 20,000 distinct CDR3 sequences, with 4% occurring once and the leading ten covering roughly 1.6%. The source material was whole blood. The TCR sequence derives from an adult who was a healthcare worker with PCR-confirmed SARS-CoV-2 infection or an uninfected control (not recorded which).

The chain's CDR3 is CASSLKLVSEQFF. The DNA for the CDR3 is TGTGCCAGCAGCTTAAAACTAGTTAGTGAGCAGTTCTTC. The chain links TRBV7-9 to TRBJ2-1; D is perhaps TRBD2 (5 bases). From germline, CDR1 is SEHNR and CDR2 FQNEAQ (reference sequence). The CDR3 spans 13 residues. Trimming stripped 2 bases from V and 9 bases from J, with 11 bases between. The whole variable domain, filled in from reference TRBV7-9 and TRBJ2-1, reads DTGVSQNPRHKITKRGQNVTFRCDPISEHNRLYWYRQTLGQGPEFLTYFQNEAQLEKSRLLSDRFSAERPKGSFSTLEIQRTEQGDSAMYLCASSLKLVSEQFFGPGTRLTVL.